The 14 T cell receptor beta chains below were found in one sample sequenced in a study of Graves' ophthalmopathy and Graves' hyperthyroidism. RNA transcripts yielded amplified TCR beta CDR3 regions. First-round RT-PCR relied on HTBI primers, and a second-round multiplex PCR came next. MiXCR, run by TCRdb on the multiplex PCR reads, gives a single entry per CDR3 protein. The table has over a million distinct CDR3 sequences, about 36% seen once. Sequenced sample: peripheral blood or thyroid tissue (not recorded which). The receptors shown here come from an adult man with Graves' hyperthyroidism.

Written as DNA, the CDR3 is TGTGCCAGCAGCCCTAGCAGTGCCCCCTACGAGCAGTACTTC. Its translation: CASSPSSAPYEQYF. The chain has TRBV7-9 and TRBJ2-7, with D possibly TRBD2 on 5 matching bases. Trimming left V 5 bases short and J 2 bases short, with 13 bases between. Per germline, CDR1 SEHNR and CDR2 FQNEAQ (reference sequence). The CDR3 contains 14 residues.

This clonotype has a handful of counts. The genes are TRBV7-2 and TRBJ1-4, with 7 bases aligning to TRBD1. CDR1 is SGHTA and CDR2 is FQGNSA in the germline V gene. The CDR3 consists of 14 residues. Unmatched junction bases numbered 4, after V lost 4 bases and J lost 5 bases. The CDR3 region has the DNA TGTGCCAGCAGCTCCCCGGGACAGAATGAAAAACTGTTTTTT. The encoded protein is CASSSPGQNEKLFF.

The sample holds one count of this clonotype. The chain carries TRBV10-3 and TRBJ1-4; D is uncertain. The CDR3 is 14 amino acids. Germline CDR1 and CDR2: ENHRY and SYGVKD. The V gene lost 3 bases and the J gene lost 2 bases, with 7 bases spanning the gap. The CDR3 spells CAISDPGTNEKLFF. The CDR3 nucleotides are TGTGCCATCAGTGATCCCGGGACTAATGAAAAACTGTTTTTT.

Note on this clonotype: This may arise from a read error, as a much more abundant clone is one base away. V usage is TRBV11-1 and J usage is TRBJ1-1; no definite D call. CDR3 length equals 13 residues. Germline CDR1 reads SGHAT; CDR2 reads FQDESV (reference sequence). V dropped 4 bases and J dropped 6 bases, with 12 bases sitting between them. The CDR3 sequence: CASSSEPTAEAFF. The CDR3 region has the DNA TGTGCCAGCAGCTCCGAACCTACAGCTGAAGCTTTCTTT. The whole variable domain, filled in from reference TRBV11-1 and TRBJ1-1, reads EAEVAQSPRYKITEKSQAVAFWCDPISGHATLYWYRQILGQGPELLVQFQDESVVDDSQLPKDRFSAERLKGVDSTLKIQPAELGDSAMYLCASSSEPTAEAFFGQGTRLTVV.

This clonotype was observed a handful of times. The chain joins TRBV5-1 to TRBJ2-2; TRBD2 aligns across 9 bases. Germline values: CDR1 SGHRS, CDR2 YFSETQ. V lost 7 bases and J lost 3; bases outside the gene matches: 7. This CDR3 comprises 15 residues. Here the CDR3 reads CASGERGADTGELFF. For the CDR3, the DNA is TGCGCCAGCGGCGAGCGGGGGGCCGACACCGGGGAGCTGTTTTTT.

This clonotype showed up many times. The gene calls are TRBV4-1 and TRBJ1-2, with 10 bases fitting TRBD1. Germline CDR1 is MGHRA and CDR2 is YSYEKL. This CDR3 comprises 15 residues. Losses at the gene ends were 4 bases for V and 4 bases for J; bases not matched to a gene: 6. The CDR3 nucleotides are TGCGCCAGCAGCCCGAGACAGGGGGCAGTCTATGGCTACACCTTC. Translation gives CASSPRQGAVYGYTF.

This sequence joins TRBV4-3 and TRBJ1-1; weak D call: TRBD1 (5 bases). The CDR3 has 14 residues. In germline, CDR1 is LGHNA, CDR2 YSLEER. V lost 3 bases, J lost 4 bases, and 12 bases lay in between. DNA of the CDR3: TGCGCCAGCAGCCAGAGATTGAGGGGCACTGAAGCTTTCTTT. Amino acid sequence: CASSQRLRGTEAFF.

V and J are TRBV7-3 and TRBJ2-2; D possibly corresponds to TRBD2 (6 bases). CDR1 and CDR2 from the germline V gene are SGHTA and FQGTGA. The germline V and J ends were trimmed by 5 bases and 5 bases, with 15 bases remaining between them. This CDR3 contains 15 residues. CDR3 loop: CASSASGEGTGELFF. CDR3 coding DNA: TGTGCCAGCAGCGCCTCGGGAGAGGGGACCGGGGAGCTGTTTTTT.

This clonotype was seen ten or more times. The chain couples TRBV7-2 to TRBJ1-2; no definite D call. The CDR3 extends over 15 amino acids. V lost 5 bases and J lost 3, with 16 bases in between. The germline V gene encodes CDR1 SGHTA and CDR2 FQGNSA. For the CDR3, the DNA is TGTGCCAGCAGCCCAGTCCGGGAGCTTCACTATGGCTACACCTTC. It translates to CASSPVRELHYGYTF.

V is TRBV7-2 and J is TRBJ2-7, with no clear D. Trimming left V 4 bases short and J 4 bases short, with 11 bases between. The V gene's germline CDR1 is SGHTA and CDR2 FQGNSA. The CDR3 extends over 13 amino acids. DNA of the CDR3: TGTGCCAGCAGCTCCCGTGCCGGGTACGAGCAGTACTTC. It encodes CASSSRAGYEQYF.

The chain joins TRBV9 to TRBJ1-2, with a possible D match to TRBD1 (5 bases). V lost 4 bases and J 7 bases, leaving 14 bases between the germline ends. CDR1 is SGDLS, CDR2 YYNGEE, per germline. The CDR3 covers 13 residues. The CDR3 DNA follows: TGTGCCAGCAGCACAGGACGTCCCGGTGGCTACACCTTC. Its protein is CASSTGRPGGYTF.

This clonotype was counted at least ten times. The chain combines TRBV7-2 with TRBJ2-2; no reliable D call. The length of the CDR3 is 12 residues. CDR1 SGHTA and CDR2 FQGNSA come from the germline V gene. V was clipped by 6 bases and J by 4 bases, with 6 bases between them. The CDR3 nucleotides are TGTGCCAGCAGACACATCACCGGGGAGCTGTTTTTT. Protein sequence: CASRHITGELFF.

For this clonotype: Since a much larger clone is just one base distant, this may be a read error. The chain carries TRBV19 and TRBJ1-1; TRBD1 matches at 7 bases. Germline CDR1 reads LNHDA; CDR2 reads SQIVND (reference sequence). The trim removed 7 bases at V and 0 bases at J, leaving 8 bases unmatched. The CDR3 is 15 residues long. The CDR3 DNA is TGTGCCAGTAATATGACAGGGCGTTTGAACACTGAAGCTTTCTTT. It encodes CASNMTGRLNTEAFF. The whole variable domain, filled in from reference TRBV19 and TRBJ1-1, reads DGGITQSPKYLFRKEGQNVTLSCEQNLNHDAMYWYRQDPGQGLRLIYYSQIVNDFQKGDIAEGYSVSREKKESFPLTVTSAQKNPTAFYLCASNMTGRLNTEAFFGQGTRLTVV.

The chain couples TRBV6-1 to TRBJ1-1; 8 bases are a match to TRBD1. This CDR3 region has 15 residues. Losses at the gene ends were 7 bases for V and 1 base for J; bases not matched to a gene: 8. Germline loops: CDR1 MNHNS, CDR2 SASEGT. CDR3 nucleotides: TGTGCCAGCAAGCCGGGACAGGAATCGAACACTGAAGCTTTCTTT. It specifies CASKPGQESNTEAFF.